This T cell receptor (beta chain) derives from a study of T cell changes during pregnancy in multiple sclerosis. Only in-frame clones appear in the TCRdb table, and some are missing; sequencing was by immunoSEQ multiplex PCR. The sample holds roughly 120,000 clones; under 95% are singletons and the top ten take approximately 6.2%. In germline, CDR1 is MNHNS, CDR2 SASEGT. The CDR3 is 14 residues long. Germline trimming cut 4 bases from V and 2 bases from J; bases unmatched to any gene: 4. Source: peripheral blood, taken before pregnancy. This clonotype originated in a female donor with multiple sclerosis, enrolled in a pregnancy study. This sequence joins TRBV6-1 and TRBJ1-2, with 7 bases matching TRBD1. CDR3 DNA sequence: TGTGCCAGCAGTGTTGGGACAGCCAACTATGGCTACACCTTC. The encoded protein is CASSVGTANYGYTF.